These T cell receptor beta chains were read from a single sample in a study of control samples from healthy donors and cancer patients. Clones were sequenced by immunoSEQ multiplex PCR, and TCRdb holds only the in-frame ones, with some missing. The table has about 150,000 clones, around 90% seen once; the top ten hold roughly 2.1%. The specimen sequenced was blood. Every receptor here comes from a woman in her forties in good health. The CDR3 runs from the conserved cysteine through the conserved F or W. D genes are given only for firm matches.

CDR3: CASSQQGKNNEQFF
D: -
J: TRBJ2-1
V: TRBV4-1

CDR3: CASSSRRNTEAFF
D: -
J: TRBJ1-1
V: TRBV11-2

CDR3: CASSITGGYSNQPQHF
D: TRBD1
J: TRBJ1-5
V: TRBV6-6

CDR3: CASSAFPGQSLFGYTF
D: TRBD1
J: TRBJ1-2
V: TRBV27

CDR3: CASSEREAFF
D: -
J: TRBJ1-1
V: TRBV2

CDR3: CASSPGQNNEQFF
D: -
J: TRBJ2-1
V: TRBV6-5

CDR3: CASSPQGGSRTEAFF
D: -
J: TRBJ1-1
V: TRBV18

CDR3: CASSHVTSSSGNTIYF
D: -
J: TRBJ1-3
V: TRBV4-1

CDR3: CASRAGDTQYF
D: -
J: TRBJ2-3
V: TRBV7-9

CDR3: CAREGLADYEQYF
D: TRBD2
J: TRBJ2-7
V: TRBV25-1

CDR3: CASSQVVSRGAPYEQYF
D: TRBD2
J: TRBJ2-7
V: TRBV4-2

CDR3: CASSLRDTGELFF
D: -
J: TRBJ2-2
V: TRBV7-8

CDR3: CASSSLHAGTFYEQYF
D: -
J: TRBJ2-7
V: TRBV6-5

CDR3: CASSPNGQGLNTIYF
D: TRBD1
J: TRBJ1-3
V: TRBV18

CDR3: CASSSPENYGYTF
D: -
J: TRBJ1-2
V: TRBV5-6

CDR3: CASSLQVNYGYTF
D: -
J: TRBJ1-2
V: TRBV9

CDR3: CASSYSSGFGYTF
D: -
J: TRBJ1-2
V: TRBV6-5

CDR3: CASSLPGTVNTEAFF
D: TRBD1
J: TRBJ1-1
V: TRBV7-9

CDR3: CASSLALTRKQFF
D: -
J: TRBJ2-1
V: TRBV5-8

CDR3: CASSKAIAGNQPQHF
D: -
J: TRBJ1-5
V: TRBV21-1

CDR3: CASSQVRVTENTEAFF
D: -
J: TRBJ1-1
V: TRBV4-1

CDR3: CASSPTPGTGAGYTF
D: TRBD1
J: TRBJ1-2
V: TRBV14

CDR3: CASSLGGHEQFF
D: -
J: TRBJ2-1
V: TRBV11-2

CDR3: CASSPGLAGSTDTQYF
D: TRBD2
J: TRBJ2-3
V: TRBV5-1

CDR3: CASSIGGPLYGYTF
D: -
J: TRBJ1-2
V: TRBV19

CDR3: CASSEVEGAGTEAFF
D: TRBD1
J: TRBJ1-1
V: TRBV25-1

CDR3: CASSEGYTNTEAFF
D: -
J: TRBJ1-1
V: TRBV6-1

CDR3: CASSDRSGRGTGELFF
D: TRBD2
J: TRBJ2-2
V: TRBV6-1

CDR3: CASSQDQGNGQPQHF
D: -
J: TRBJ1-5
V: TRBV4-1

CDR3: CASSFSYGTREAFF
D: -
J: TRBJ1-1
V: TRBV11-2

CDR3: CAISEGGNGYTF
D: -
J: TRBJ1-2
V: TRBV10-3

CDR3: CASSVEVTGNYGYTF
D: -
J: TRBJ1-2
V: TRBV9

CDR3: CASSETDRLNEKLFF
D: TRBD1
J: TRBJ1-4
V: TRBV6-1

CDR3: CASSLEAGGPHEQYF
D: TRBD2
J: TRBJ2-7
V: TRBV5-1

CDR3: CASSFPTSPNTGELFF
D: -
J: TRBJ2-2
V: TRBV11-2

CDR3: CASSYPGGGVYTEAFF
D: -
J: TRBJ1-1
V: TRBV19

CDR3: CASSLEPGQGYSPLHF
D: TRBD1
J: TRBJ1-6
V: TRBV5-5

CDR3: CASSLGVGSAFF
D: -
J: TRBJ1-1
V: TRBV12-3/TRBV12-4

CDR3: CASSKDSHKSGNTIYF
D: -
J: TRBJ1-3
V: TRBV21-1

CDR3: CASGSGADTQYF
D: TRBD2
J: TRBJ2-3
V: TRBV5-1

CDR3: CASSGYEQYF
D: -
J: TRBJ2-7
V: TRBV2

CDR3: CASSIGGTVDLFNEQFF
D: -
J: TRBJ2-1
V: TRBV19

CDR3: CASSPTGGDYGYTF
D: TRBD1
J: TRBJ1-2
V: TRBV5-5

CDR3: CASSVNTMARGNTIYF
D: -
J: TRBJ1-3
V: TRBV9

CDR3: CASSSGTGTSPLHF
D: TRBD1
J: TRBJ1-6
V: TRBV5-4

CDR3: CASSLGVYEQYF
D: -
J: TRBJ2-7
V: TRBV7-2

CDR3: CASRQGHEQYF
D: -
J: TRBJ2-7
V: TRBV10-2

CDR3: CASSPEGSNQPQHF
D: -
J: TRBJ1-5
V: TRBV18

CDR3: CASSRDTSPLHF
D: -
J: TRBJ1-6
V: TRBV14

CDR3: CASSQRTDSNQPQHF
D: -
J: TRBJ1-5
V: TRBV4-1

CDR3: CAISESPGTEEQYF
D: TRBD1
J: TRBJ2-7
V: TRBV10-3

CDR3: CASSLEGPDEQYF
D: -
J: TRBJ2-7
V: TRBV11-1

CDR3: CASSLVAQSEGYTF
D: -
J: TRBJ1-2
V: TRBV5-6

CDR3: CASRQEVAGDAETQYF
D: TRBD2
J: TRBJ2-5
V: TRBV2